The T cell receptor (beta chain) under discussion was sequenced for a study of shared clonotypes between healthy human individuals. Overall study: The study used three CD4 naive, three CD4 memory, two CD8 naive and one CD8 memory plate per donor. Points from the study as a whole: Generation of non-shared clonotypes was less probable than generation of clonotypes shared by all four donors. Measured sharing among donors was expected to vary with sequencing depth. Around 5.3% of naive CD4 clonotypes were shared across four donors.

TCRdb's table, derived via immunoSEQ multiplex PCR, lists solely in-frame clones and lacks some. The sample holds about 610,000 clones, less than 98% seen once. Germline V CDR1 and CDR2: SNHLY, FYNNEI. The CDR3 totals 12 residues. The V end lost 8 bases, the J end lost 10 bases, and 12 bases lay between the germline ends. Points on this clone: Its antigen is unidentified.

This chain links TRBV2 with TRBJ1-6; D not resolved. The TCR originated in a woman in her thirties in good health. Sequenced sample: naive CD4+ T cells sorted from blood. Subset of the sample: CD45RA+ positively selected. DNA of the CDR3: TGTGCCAGCCGGGGAGGGTACTCACCCCTCCACTTT. Residues: CASRGGYSPLHF.